These 28 T cell receptor beta chains share one sample of origin, sequenced in a study of cytomegalovirus exposure and HLA in healthy donors. PCR used 60 Vbeta primers and 13 Jbeta primers. Using immunoSEQ multiplex PCR, the repertoire was profiled, and TCRdb retains in-frame clones only, with some absent. The sample shows about 250,000 clones, about 77% of them seen only once. Sequenced material: PBMCs. These receptors were taken from a boy between 10 and 17 years old in good health and CMV-seronegative.

This chain joins TRBV6-5 and TRBJ2-1; TRBD2 aligns across 15 bases. In germline, CDR1 is MNHEY, CDR2 SVGAGI. The ends lost 6 bases at V and 12 bases at J; junction bases unmatched: 3. The CDR3 consists of 13 residues. CDR3 amino acids: CASSLGLAGGQFF. CDR3 nucleotides: TGTGCCAGCAGCCTGGGACTAGCGGGAGGGCAGTTCTTC.

This chain uses TRBV29-1 with TRBJ1-4, with D uncertain. This CDR3 region has 14 residues. Germline CDR1 reads SQVTM; CDR2 reads ANQGSEA. The V and J ends lost 6 bases and 4 bases respectively, with 15 bases between them. The CDR3 spells CSVADTARNEKLFF. The DNA of the CDR3 is TGCAGCGTCGCAGACACAGCTCGTAATGAAAAACTGTTTTTT.

This CDR3 is CASSWGQGGDQPQHF. CDR3 in DNA: TGCGCCAGCAGCTGGGGACAGGGGGGGGATCAGCCCCAGCATTTT. The chain carries TRBV5-1 and TRBJ1-5, with 11 nucleotides matching TRBD1. Trimming removed 3 bases from V and 5 bases from J; junction bases left unmatched: 4. Germline CDR1 and CDR2: SGHRS and YFSETQ. This CDR3 contains 15 residues.

This clone was recorded a few times. The chain employs TRBV7-2 and TRBJ2-7; 10 nucleotides match TRBD2. The CDR3 has 19 residues. Trimming at V came to 1 base and at J to 5 bases, leaving 17 bases not matched to a gene. Germline lookup yields CDR1 SGHTA and CDR2 FQGNSA. The chain's CDR3 is CASSLVPPRASGSLHEQYF. The CDR3 region has the DNA TGTGCCAGCAGCTTAGTACCCCCTCGGGCTAGCGGGAGTCTGCACGAGCAGTACTTC.

The chain recombines TRBV28 with TRBJ2-5; 10 bases are a match to TRBD2. The CDR3 extends over 13 amino acids. Germline-derived CDR1 and CDR2 are MDHEN and SYDVKM. V shed 7 bases and J 6 bases; nucleotides not matched to a gene: 5. CDR3 nucleotides: TGTGCCAGCAAAGCGGGGGGGCCAAAGACCCAGTACTTC. Its protein is CASKAGGPKTQYF.

Note on this clone: Additional DNA sequences in this sample encode the identical CDR3. The chain has TRBV4-1 and TRBJ1-1; maybe TRBD1 (6 bases). Germline V gene data show CDR1 as MGHRA and CDR2 as YSYEKL. V lost 1 base, J lost 7 bases, and 16 bases lay in between. The CDR3 is 15 residues long. This CDR3 is CASSQVKSRGHEAFF. The CDR3, as DNA: TGCGCCAGCAGCCAAGTAAAAAGCAGGGGCCATGAAGCTTTCTTT.

This clone occurred a few times. The chain has TRBV4-1 and TRBJ1-2; weak D call: TRBD1 (6 bases). With 4 bases removed from V and 7 bases from J, the gap between germline ends came to 19 bases. This CDR3 has 15 amino acids. The germline CDR1 and CDR2 sequences are MGHRA and YSYEKL. This CDR3 reads CASSPDGGAGSGYTF. In nucleotides, the CDR3 is TGCGCCAGCAGCCCCGATGGGGGGGCGGGCTCTGGCTACACCTTC.

In the case of this clone: One end of the junction is discordant with germline, which a read error may explain. The rearrangement uses TRBV7-9 and TRBJ1-2, with D unclear. The CDR3 covers 14 residues. Germline V gene lookup returns CDR1 SEHNR and CDR2 FQNEAQ (reference sequence). The CDR3 is CSSSLEFVRNGYTF. The CDR3 DNA is TGTTCCAGCAGCTTAGAATTTGTGAGGAATGGCTACACCTTC.

The J gene is TRBJ1-1, the V gene TRBV10-1; a weak D match, TRBD1 (5 bases). With 6 bases removed from V and 0 bases from J, the gap between germline ends came to 14 bases. The CDR3 spans 15 residues. Germline assignment: CDR1 WNHNN and CDR2 SYGVQD (reference sequence). The CDR3 coding sequence is TGCGCCAGCAGGGAGAGTAGGGGATTGAACACTGAAGCTTTCTTT. This encodes CASRESRGLNTEAFF.

This chain joins TRBV11-2 and TRBJ2-5, with a possible D match to TRBD2 (6 bases). This CDR3 comprises 13 residues. Looked up from germline, CDR1 is SGHAT and CDR2 is FQNNGV. Trimming took off 5 bases at V and 1 base at J, with 8 bases between the two ends. The CDR3 sequence: CASSRGAQETQYF. CDR3 nucleotides: TGTGCCAGCAGCCGCGGGGCCCAAGAGACCCAGTACTTC.

The rearrangement joins TRBV11-2 to TRBJ2-3, with 7 bases matching TRBD1. In germline, CDR1 is SGHAT, CDR2 FQNNGV. Trimming took 7 bases from V and 1 from J; bases not matched to a gene: 14. The CDR3 covers 17 residues. The CDR3 region has the DNA TGTGCCAGCAACCCATCAACAGGGGTGGGGCGCACAGATACGCAGTATTTT. Residues: CASNPSTGVGRTDTQYF.

This chain connects TRBV5-4 to TRBJ2-4; D possibly corresponds to TRBD2 (7 bases). Germline lookup yields CDR1 SGHNT and CDR2 YYREEE (reference sequence). V was cut by 1 base and J by 8 bases, with 13 bases left in between. This CDR3 has 14 residues. CDR3 nucleotides: TGTGCCAGCAGCTTGTCCAGGGAGGGGGACATTCAGTACTTC. Its translation is CASSLSREGDIQYF. Variable domain in full (rest from reference TRBV5-4 and TRBJ2-4): ETGVTQSPTHLIKTRGQQVTLRCSSQSGHNTVSWYQQALGQGPQFIFQYYREEENGRGNFPPRFSGLQFPNYSSELNVNALELDDSALYLCASSLSREGDIQYFGAGTRLSVL.

The V gene is TRBV30, the J gene TRBJ2-4, with no clear D. The CDR3 runs to 13 residues. V lost 3 bases and J lost 7, with 13 bases in between. CDR1 and CDR2 (germline): GTSNPN, SVGIG (reference sequence). The CDR3 DNA reads TGTGCCTGGAGAAAAACGGCCGGGAACATTCAGTACTTC. It codes for CAWRKTAGNIQYF. Full variable domain (rest looked up from reference TRBV30 and TRBJ2-4): SQTIHQWPATLVQPVGSPLSLECTVEGTSNPNLYWYRQAAGRGLQLLFYSVGIGQISSEVPQNLSASRPQDRQFILSSKKLLLSDSGFYLCAWRKTAGNIQYFGAGTRLSVL.

The chain employs TRBV6-5 and TRBJ2-5; no clear D gene. Germline CDR1 MNHEY, CDR2 SVGAGI. There are 15 residues in the CDR3. V lost 0 bases, J lost 5 bases, and 13 bases lay in between. The CDR3 nucleotides read TGTGCCAGCAGTTACTCGGTGTCTGTGGAGGAGACCCAGTACTTC. Protein sequence: CASSYSVSVEETQYF.

V usage is TRBV30 and J usage is TRBJ2-7; D perhaps matches TRBD1 (5 bases). This CDR3 is built from 13 residues. The V end was cut by 1 base, the J end by 4 bases, with 11 bases between. Germline V gene data show CDR1 as GTSNPN and CDR2 as SVGIG (reference sequence). As DNA, the CDR3 is TGTGCCTGGAGTGGACAGACAAATTACGAGCAGTACTTC. This translates into CAWSGQTNYEQYF.

This clone was picked up a small number of times. This chain links TRBV19 with TRBJ1-4; 8 bases map to TRBD1. The trim removed 11 bases at V and 7 bases at J, leaving 9 bases unmatched. CDR1 and CDR2 (germline): LNHDA, SQIVND (reference sequence). The CDR3 consists of 13 residues. The CDR3 DNA sequence: TGTGCCCGTGCCGGACAGGGATGTGAAAAACTGTTTTTT. It codes for CARAGQGCEKLFF.

This clone has just a few counts. The chain carries TRBV7-6 and TRBJ1-3; D is ambiguous. V was trimmed by 6 bases and J by 8 bases, leaving 11 bases between them. The CDR3 loop spans 12 amino acids. Germline values: CDR1 SGHVS, CDR2 FNYEAQ. The CDR3 DNA follows: TGTGCCAGCAGTCAGGAACCGGACACCATATATTTT. The encoded protein is CASSQEPDTIYF.

Only one count was recorded for this clone. The chain carries TRBV2 and TRBJ2-7; 7 bases are a match to TRBD2. After removal of 6 bases from V and 0 bases from J, the junction contained 8 bases not matched to a gene. This CDR3 has 15 amino acids. CDR1 is SNHLY and CDR2 is FYNNEI in the germline V gene. The CDR3 DNA reads TGTGCCAGCAGGAGGGACTACACCGGCTCCTACGAGCAGTACTTC. It is translated as CASRRDYTGSYEQYF.

The V and J genes are TRBV5-1 and TRBJ2-6; no clear D gene. Trimming shortened V by 4 bases and J by 2 bases, and 13 bases separated the two germline ends. This CDR3 region has 16 residues. Germline V CDR1 and CDR2: SGHRS, YFSETQ. The CDR3 DNA is TGCGCCAGCAGCCAACTAACTACGGCTGGGGCCAACGTCCTGACTTTC. Amino acids: CASSQLTTAGANVLTF. Full variable domain (missing parts from reference TRBV5-1 and TRBJ2-6): KAGVTQTPRYLIKTRGQQVTLSCSPISGHRSVSWYQQTPGQGLQFLFEYFSETQRNKGNFPGRFSGRQFSNSRSEMNVSTLELGDSALYLCASSQLTTAGANVLTFGAGSRLTVL.

In its sample, this clone was seen a few times. The chain carries TRBV6-4 and TRBJ1-2; possibly TRBD1 for D (5 bases). Trimming stripped 0 bases from V and 2 bases from J, with 13 bases between. This CDR3 spans 16 amino acids. Per the germline V gene, CDR1 is MRHNA and CDR2 is SNTAGT. The CDR3 DNA is TGTGCCAGCAGTGACTCCCCGGGGGGTAGGAACTATGGCTACACCTTC. Its protein product is CASSDSPGGRNYGYTF.

This chain links TRBV5-8 with TRBJ1-2, with D maybe TRBD1 (5 bases). Trimming stripped 3 bases from V and 2 bases from J, with 11 bases between. The CDR3 runs 14 residues. Germline CDR1 is SGHTS and CDR2 is YDEGEE. The CDR3 here is CASSWRQINYGYTF. CDR3 sequence (DNA): TGTGCCAGCAGCTGGCGACAGATCAACTATGGCTACACCTTC. Supplemented by reference TRBV5-8 and TRBJ1-2, the full variable domain reads EAGVTQSPTHLIKTRGQQATLRCSPISGHTSVYWYQQALGLGLQFLLWYDEGEERNRGNFPPRFSGRQFPNYSSELNVNALELEDSALYLCASSWRQINYGYTFGSGTRLTVV.

The chain employs TRBV28 and TRBJ2-7, with D perhaps matching TRBD2 (6 bases). Trimming took off 2 bases at V and 5 bases at J, with 10 bases between the two ends. The CDR3 extends over 13 amino acids. Germline V gives CDR1 MDHEN, CDR2 SYDVKM. CDR3 sequence (DNA): TGTGCCAGCAGTTTAGTGACTAGAGACGAGCAGTACTTC. Translation: CASSLVTRDEQYF.

The chain carries TRBV9 and TRBJ1-1; perhaps TRBD1 as D (5 bases). The V gene lost 0 bases and the J gene lost 3 bases, with 12 bases spanning the gap. This CDR3 has 15 amino acids. CDR1 is SGDLS, CDR2 YYNGEE, per germline. CDR3 region: CASSVVGGWDTEAFF. The CDR3, as DNA: TGTGCCAGCAGCGTAGTGGGGGGTTGGGACACTGAAGCTTTCTTT.

The V call is TRBV6-1, the J call TRBJ1-2, with 10 bases identical to TRBD1. This CDR3 comprises 15 residues. The V gene's germline CDR1 is MNHNS and CDR2 SASEGT. V gave up 4 bases and J gave up 5 bases; unmatched junction bases: 7. The CDR3 is CASSGGQGEVYGYTF. CDR3 DNA: TGTGCCAGCAGTGGAGGACAGGGGGAGGTATATGGCTACACCTTC.

This clone showed up just a few times. CDR3 DNA: TGTGCCAGCAGCTTGGAACTAGCGGGGGACTACAATGAGCAGTTCTTC. This encodes CASSLELAGDYNEQFF. This sequence joins TRBV5-4 and TRBJ2-1; 11 bases map to TRBD2. The germline V gene has CDR1 SGHNT and CDR2 YYREEE (reference sequence). V lost 0 bases and J lost 3; bases outside the gene matches: 2. The CDR3 is 16 residues long.

The chain employs TRBV7-2 and TRBJ2-3, with no clear D. The CDR3 totals 13 residues. The germline gives CDR1 SGHTA, CDR2 FQGNSA. Trimming stripped 5 bases from V and 9 bases from J, with 15 bases between. This CDR3 is CASSPISVGTQYF. CDR3 nucleotides: TGTGCCAGCAGCCCAATCTCTGTTGGCACGCAGTATTTT.

This clone appeared a few times. The gene calls are TRBV5-6 and TRBJ1-2; maybe TRBD1 (5 bases). Trimming left V 0 bases short and J 3 bases short, with 15 bases between. Germline CDR1 is SGHDT and CDR2 is YYEEEE. The CDR3 is 16 amino acids. The CDR3 DNA sequence: TGTGCCAGCAGCTTGGCGCTGGCAGGGATGTACTATGGCTACACCTTC. Its translation: CASSLALAGMYYGYTF.

The chain is built from TRBV2 and TRBJ1-1; D is uncertain. V dropped 6 bases and J dropped 2 bases, with 13 bases sitting between them. This CDR3 is built from 14 residues. Germline assignment: CDR1 SNHLY and CDR2 FYNNEI. CDR3 in DNA: TGTGCCAGCAGGATAGATCCGCTCAACACTGAAGCTTTCTTT. It encodes CASRIDPLNTEAFF.